The sequence of this TCR beta chain was determined in a study of blood T cell repertoires in COVID-19. Study summary: Donors in the United States, Italy and Spain gave samples during acute or convalescent COVID-19. The cDNA or gDNA used as material had been derived from T cells, B-cell-depleted T cells, or PBMCs.

From germline, CDR1 is MDHEN and CDR2 SYDVKM. Between the trimmed V and J ends, which lost 5 bases and 5 bases, there was a span of 19 bases. This CDR3 comprises 15 residues. Authors' analysis steps: Reference gene primer amplification gave estimated nucleated cell counts. Assay used: immunoSEQ multiplex PCR; TCRdb lists only in-frame clones, some missing. From that table come the V and J calls and clone size; the DNA was used to work out D and trimming. The table has about 320,000 clones, 86% seen once. The TCR comes from a woman in her forties or fifties with acute or convalescent COVID-19. The V and J genes are TRBV28 and TRBJ2-7, with D unclear. Sequenced material: peripheral blood. CDR3 DNA: TGTGCCAGCAGTCCCCCAACCCCCACTTTCGACGAGCAGTACTTC. This encodes CASSPPTPTFDEQYF.